The 7 T cell receptor beta chains presented below share a single source sample, sequenced in a study of T-cell reconstitution after alpha-beta-depleted transplantation in children. Preparation of the TCRbeta library involved a method that used unique molecular identifiers. TCRdb processed the PCR reads anew with MiXCR; each CDR3 protein has one entry. The table records roughly 420,000 distinct CDR3 sequences, around 15% of them present only once. Sample: PBMCs, mostly from graft donor cells, taken 360 days after TCRalphabeta/CD19-depleted stem cell transplant. Receptors originate from a boy in the first two years of life who had a stem cell transplant for Wiskott-Aldrich syndrome, so the T cells may come from the graft donor.

This clonotype showed up just a few times. This chain joins TRBV20-1 and TRBJ2-7; 7 nucleotides match TRBD1. CDR3 length: 14 amino acids. The trim removed 6 bases at V and 3 bases at J, leaving 11 bases unmatched. Germline assignment: CDR1 DFQATT and CDR2 SNEGSKA (reference sequence). The CDR3 loop reads CSARTPGQHYEQYF. The CDR3 DNA follows: TGCAGTGCCCGTACACCGGGACAGCACTACGAGCAGTACTTC.

Only a few counts were recorded for this clonotype. The chain carries TRBV13 and TRBJ2-3; D gene ambiguous. CDR1 is PRHDT, CDR2 FYEKMQ, per germline (reference sequence). There are 15 residues in the CDR3. V lost 1 base and J 2 bases, leaving 10 bases between the germline ends. DNA of the CDR3: TGTGCCAGCAGCTTAGCTACTCCCCTCACAGATACGCAGTATTTT. Its translation: CASSLATPLTDTQYF.

This clonotype came up a few times. V and J are TRBV15 and TRBJ2-6, with TRBD1 identical over 8 bases. The CDR3 has 18 residues. Trimming at V came to 2 bases and at J to 0 bases, leaving 6 bases not matched to a gene. In germline, CDR1 is LNHNV, CDR2 YYDKDF (reference sequence). CDR3 sequence (DNA): TGTGCCACCAGCAGACTGGGACAGGAGAACTCTGGGGCCAACGTCCTGACTTTC. As protein: CATSRLGQENSGANVLTF.

This rearrangement joins TRBV29-1 to TRBJ1-2, with 8 bases aligning to TRBD1. With V trimmed by 2 bases and J by 7 bases, 6 bases remained unmatched. CDR1 and CDR2 (germline): SQVTM, ANQGSEA. This CDR3 region has 13 residues. CDR3 region: CSVETDRGRGYTF. The CDR3, as DNA: TGCAGCGTTGAAACCGACAGGGGACGTGGCTACACCTTC.

This clonotype was counted only a few times. The V gene is TRBV18, the J gene TRBJ2-1; 7 bases are shared with TRBD1. J gave up 3 bases and V 1 base, and 3 bases lay outside the gene matches. CDR1 is KGHSH and CDR2 is LQKENI in the germline V gene. The length of the CDR3 is 15 residues. The chain's CDR3 is CASSPLGQDYNEQFF. The CDR3 nucleotides read TGTGCCAGCTCACCACTAGGACAGGACTACAATGAGCAGTTCTTC.

This clonotype was detected a few times. V is TRBV4-3 and J is TRBJ2-4; the D gene is possibly TRBD2 (6 bases). The CDR3 length is 14 residues. The germline V gene has CDR1 LGHNA and CDR2 YSLEER. V was trimmed by 1 base and J by 9 bases, leaving 13 bases between them. The CDR3 sequence is CASSQARVGGIQYF. The DNA for the CDR3 is TGCGCCAGCAGCCAAGCCCGGGTGGGGGGCATTCAGTACTTC.

The chain joins TRBV6-5 to TRBJ2-1; TRBD1 aligns across 9 bases. This CDR3 contains 12 residues. Looked up from germline, CDR1 is MNHEY and CDR2 is SVGAGI. After removal of 6 bases from V and 9 bases from J, the junction contained 3 bases not matched to a gene. CDR3 bases: TGTGCCAGCAGCGGACAGGGGAGTGAGCAGTTCTTC. This translates into CASSGQGSEQFF.